Shown below are 29 T cell receptor beta chains from a single sample sequenced in a study of early T cells in non-severe SARS-CoV-2 infection. TCRdb processed the 5' RACE reads anew with MiXCR; each CDR3 protein has one entry. The sample includes 45,000 to 50,000 distinct CDR3 sequences, 6% to 8% seen only once; the top ten take under 8%. This specimen consisted of whole blood, obtained at baseline. The source is an adult who was a healthcare worker with PCR-confirmed SARS-CoV-2 infection or an uninfected control (not recorded which).

As regards this clonotype: One junction end disagrees with the germline gene, perhaps due to a read error. V gene TRBV2 combines with J gene TRBJ1-3, with D tentatively TRBD1 (6 bases). CDR3 length equals 13 residues. Per germline, CDR1 SNHLY and CDR2 FYNNEI. Here the CDR3 DNA reads TGTGCTAGTACAGGGATCCCTGGAAACACCAAATATTTT. This translates into CASTGIPGNTKYF. The variable domain in full, completed from reference TRBV2 and TRBJ1-3, reads EPEVTQTPSHQVTQMGQEVILRCVPISNHLYFYWYRQILGQKVEFLVSFYNNEISEKSEIFDDQFSVERPDGSNFTLKIRSTKLEDSAMYFCASTGIPGNTKYFGEGSWLTVV.

The chain carries TRBV27 and TRBJ2-6, with no clear D. The CDR3 length is 14 residues. Trimming removed 3 bases from V and 0 bases from J, with 3 bases in between. Germline V gives CDR1 MNHEY, CDR2 SMNVEV (reference sequence). As DNA, the CDR3 is TGTGCCAGCAGTTTTGGCTCTGGGGCCAACGTCCTGACTTTC. Translating gives CASSFGSGANVLTF.

This clonotype was observed at least ten times. The V gene is TRBV2, the J gene TRBJ2-1; 7 nucleotides line up with TRBD2. J was trimmed by 0 bases and V by 4 bases; bases with no gene match: 6. Germline V CDR1 and CDR2: SNHLY, FYNNEI. CDR3 length: 16 residues. The DNA of the CDR3 is TGTGCCAGCAGTGCCAAGGGCGGGAGCTCCTACAATGAGCAGTTCTTC. It is translated as CASSAKGGSSYNEQFF.

This clonotype was counted many times. The V and J genes are TRBV29-1 and TRBJ2-3, with 15 nucleotides matching TRBD2. The CDR3 sequence is 18 residues long. J gave up 1 base and V 6 bases, and 11 bases lay outside the gene matches. The V gene's germline CDR1 is SQVTM and CDR2 ANQGSEA. The CDR3 bases are TGCAGCGTCCGGACCGGGACTAGCGGGAGGTGGGGCACAGATACGCAGTATTTT. This sequence encodes CSVRTGTSGRWGTDTQYF.

This clonotype has at least ten counts. The rearrangement uses TRBV7-3 and TRBJ2-6, with D possibly being TRBD2 (6 bases). Between the trimmed V and J ends, which lost 5 bases and 4 bases, there was a span of 12 bases. The length of the CDR3 is 15 residues. Germline lookup yields CDR1 SGHTA and CDR2 FQGTGA. CDR3 loop: CASSPGGAGANVLTF. The DNA of the CDR3 is TGTGCCAGCAGCCCCGGCGGGGCCGGGGCCAACGTCCTGACTTTC.

The chain links TRBV7-2 to TRBJ1-1; D unclear. V was clipped by 2 bases and J by 7 bases, with 11 bases between them. In germline, CDR1 is SGHTA, CDR2 FQGNSA. CDR3 length: 13 amino acids. The CDR3 loop reads CASSLSRELEAFF. CDR3 bases: TGTGCCAGCAGCTTAAGTAGGGAGCTTGAAGCTTTCTTT.

CDR3: CSAEATSGRYQETQYF. DNA of the CDR3: TGCAGTGCCGAGGCAACTAGCGGAAGGTACCAAGAGACCCAGTACTTC. The rearrangement uses TRBV20-1 and TRBJ2-5; 8 bases are shared with TRBD2. V shed 6 bases and J 0 bases; nucleotides not matched to a gene: 12. The CDR3 has 16 residues. Germline CDR1 and CDR2: DFQATT and SNEGSKA (reference sequence).

This clonotype was counted ten times or more. V usage is TRBV20-1 and J usage is TRBJ2-1, with TRBD2 matching 10 bases. Germline V gene lookup returns CDR1 DFQATT and CDR2 SNEGSKA (reference sequence). The CDR3 consists of 14 residues. Here the CDR3 DNA reads TGCAGCGGGCTACGACCAGCGGGAGGGAATGAGCAGTTCTTC. Its protein is CSGLRPAGGNEQFF.

Ten or more counts support this clonotype. The chain couples TRBV12-3 or TRBV12-4 to TRBJ1-2; no definite D call. The CDR3 is 11 amino acids. Trimming removed 3 bases at V and 6 bases at J, with 5 bases between. For the CDR3, the DNA is TGTGCCAGCAGTTTTAAGGATGGCTACACCTTC. Translation: CASSFKDGYTF.

This clonotype has only a few counts. The chain is built from TRBV6-2 or TRBV6-3 and TRBJ2-3, with D uncertain. V lost 7 bases to trimming and J lost 2 bases, with 16 bases between them. CDR1 MNHEY and CDR2 SVGEGT come from the germline V gene. This CDR3 contains 15 residues. The CDR3 sequence: CASTLHGQYTDTQYF. CDR3 nucleotide sequence: TGTGCCAGCACCCTACACGGGCAATACACAGATACGCAGTATTTT.

This clonotype was counted ten times or more. The chain links TRBV7-9 to TRBJ1-1; unclear D gene. The V end lost 6 bases, the J end lost 0 bases, and 14 bases lay between the germline ends. This CDR3 is built from 15 residues. Germline V gene sequence: CDR1 SEHNR, CDR2 FQNEAQ (reference sequence). CDR3 DNA: TGTGCCAGCAGTTCGCCGAAGAGGCTGAACACTGAAGCTTTCTTT. Protein: CASSSPKRLNTEAFF.

This clonotype was detected ten times or more. This chain uses TRBV5-1 with TRBJ2-3, with 7 bases aligning to TRBD2. In germline, CDR1 is SGHRS, CDR2 YFSETQ. J lost 2 bases, V lost 3 bases, and 9 bases had no gene match. The CDR3 is made up of 16 amino acids. CDR3 in amino acids: CASSWAWAGDTDTQYF. CDR3 bases: TGCGCCAGCAGCTGGGCATGGGCGGGGGACACAGATACGCAGTATTTT. The whole variable domain, remainder taken from reference TRBV5-1 and TRBJ2-3, is KAGVTQTPRYLIKTRGQQVTLSCSPISGHRSVSWYQQTPGQGLQFLFEYFSETQRNKGNFPGRFSGRQFSNSRSEMNVSTLELGDSALYLCASSWAWAGDTDTQYFGPGTRLTVL.

At least ten counts were recorded for this clonotype. V usage is TRBV27 and J usage is TRBJ2-6; D is unresolved. CDR3 size: 16 residues. V lost 2 bases and J lost 0, with 8 bases in between. Germline loops: CDR1 MNHEY, CDR2 SMNVEV (reference sequence). The CDR3 region has the DNA TGTGCCAGCAGTTTAGTGAGGCTCTCTGGGGCCAACGTCCTGACTTTC. It specifies CASSLVRLSGANVLTF.

This clonotype was detected ten times or more. The chain couples TRBV28 to TRBJ2-5; 8 bases are a match to TRBD1. The germline V gene encodes CDR1 MDHEN and CDR2 SYDVKM. V lost 3 bases and J lost 5; bases outside the gene matches: 8. This CDR3 region has 15 residues. The CDR3 loop reads CASSLLRTGSETQYF. CDR3 nucleotide sequence: TGTGCCAGCAGTTTGTTGAGGACAGGGTCTGAGACCCAGTACTTC.

In its sample, this clonotype was seen many times. The chain combines TRBV5-8 with TRBJ2-1; weak D call: TRBD2 (6 bases). There are 12 residues in the CDR3. Germline CDR1 reads SGHTS; CDR2 reads YDEGEE. Trimming removed 7 bases at V and 7 bases at J, with 12 bases between. The CDR3 loop reads CASSWGVNEQFF. The DNA of the CDR3 is TGTGCCAGCTCATGGGGGGTGAATGAGCAGTTCTTC.

In this sample, this clonotype turned up many times. This chain joins TRBV28 and TRBJ2-2, with a possible D match to TRBD2 (6 bases). In germline, CDR1 is MDHEN, CDR2 SYDVKM. The CDR3 runs to 16 residues. V dropped 0 bases and J dropped 5 bases, with 13 bases sitting between them. The CDR3, as DNA: TGTGCCAGCAGTTTATGGGGGGGTAGCTCTACCGGGGAGCTGTTTTTT. This translates into CASSLWGGSSTGELFF.

In this sample, this clonotype turned up many times. V is TRBV12-3 or TRBV12-4 and J is TRBJ2-2; 7 bases are shared with TRBD2. V trimming: 5 bases; J trimming: 4 bases; junction bases outside the gene matches: 7. The CDR3 has 15 amino acids. The CDR3 DNA follows: TGTGCCAGCAGTCCCGCGGGGGTTGGCACCGGGGAGCTGTTTTTT. This gives the protein CASSPAGVGTGELFF.

This clonotype was counted at least ten times. CDR3 bases: TGTGCCAGCTCACGCTCCGCCGTTACCTACAATGAGCAGTTCTTC. This gives the protein CASSRSAVTYNEQFF. This rearrangement joins TRBV18 to TRBJ2-1; D not resolved. Trimming took off 4 bases at V and 2 bases at J, with 12 bases between the two ends. CDR1 KGHSH and CDR2 LQKENI come from the germline V gene. The CDR3 length is 15 residues.

This clonotype was observed a handful of times. This chain links TRBV7-6 with TRBJ2-3; 8 bases align to TRBD2. The V gene's germline CDR1 is SGHVS and CDR2 FNYEAQ. CDR3 size: 14 residues. V dropped 2 bases and J dropped 7; count of bases not matched to a gene: 5. This CDR3 reads CASSLSGSTNTQYF. CDR3 coding DNA: TGTGCCAGCAGCTTAAGCGGGAGTACGAATACGCAGTATTTT.

This clonotype was counted a few times. The chain has TRBV20-1 and TRBJ2-3, with D possibly matching TRBD2 (5 bases). Germline V CDR1 and CDR2: DFQATT, SNEGSKA (reference sequence). The V end was cut by 6 bases, the J end by 2 bases, with 18 bases between. The CDR3 is 15 residues long. As DNA, the CDR3 is TGCAGTGCCCTGTGGAAACTAGTCAACACAGATACGCAGTATTTT. Its translation is CSALWKLVNTDTQYF.

By share of the sample, this clonotype is medium-sized. The chain carries TRBV7-2 and TRBJ2-1; possible D gene TRBD2, 6 bases. This CDR3 region has 14 residues. V lost 4 bases and J 4 bases, leaving 11 bases between the germline ends. Germline assignment: CDR1 SGHTA and CDR2 FQGNSA. Here the CDR3 reads CASSSRTKYNEQFF. The CDR3 DNA follows: TGTGCCAGCAGCTCCAGGACTAAGTACAATGAGCAGTTCTTC.

The table lists this clonotype with many counts. V is TRBV7-9 and J is TRBJ2-7; D call uncertain. Per the germline V gene, CDR1 is SEHNR and CDR2 is FQNEAQ (reference sequence). Between the trimmed V and J ends, which lost 6 bases and 2 bases, there was a span of 5 bases. The CDR3 loop spans 11 amino acids. This CDR3 reads CASSFAYEQYF. The CDR3 bases are TGTGCCAGCAGTTTCGCCTACGAGCAGTACTTC. Using reference TRBV7-9 and TRBJ2-7 for the parts outside the CDR3, the full variable domain is DTGVSQNPRHKITKRGQNVTFRCDPISEHNRLYWYRQTLGQGPEFLTYFQNEAQLEKSRLLSDRFSAERPKGSFSTLEIQRTEQGDSAMYLCASSFAYEQYFGPGTRLTVT.

This chain joins TRBV10-1 and TRBJ2-1, with 7 nucleotides matching TRBD1. The V gene end was trimmed by 1 base and the J gene end by 3 bases; junction bases not matched to a gene: 6. The CDR3 sequence is 16 residues long. Germline lookup yields CDR1 WNHNN and CDR2 SYGVQD (reference sequence). The DNA of the CDR3 is TGCGCCAGCAGTGAGTTCAAGGGGGCAAACTACAATGAGCAGTTCTTC. This gives the protein CASSEFKGANYNEQFF.

At least ten counts were recorded for this clonotype. This chain joins TRBV28 and TRBJ1-2, with TRBD1 matching over 7 bases. V shed 6 bases, J shed 4 bases, and the junction held 5 bases outside the gene matches. Germline assignment: CDR1 MDHEN and CDR2 SYDVKM. The CDR3 length is 13 residues. CDR3 coding DNA: TGTGCCAGCAGCTGGGACAGCCTCTATGGCTACACCTTC. As protein: CASSWDSLYGYTF.

This clonotype turned up a few times. This chain connects TRBV30 to TRBJ2-2; tentative D call: TRBD2 (5 bases). The CDR3 length is 15 residues. In germline, CDR1 is GTSNPN, CDR2 SVGIG (reference sequence). Trimming shortened V by 1 base and J by 5 bases, and 14 bases separated the two germline ends. The CDR3: CAWSGVRTPTGELFF. The DNA for the CDR3 is TGTGCCTGGAGTGGTGTGAGGACTCCTACCGGGGAGCTGTTTTTT.

This clonotype was detected many times. This chain joins TRBV20-1 and TRBJ1-2, with D unresolved. CDR1 is DFQATT and CDR2 is SNEGSKA in the germline V gene (reference sequence). The germline V and J ends were trimmed by 7 bases and 0 bases, with 12 bases remaining between them. The CDR3 contains 13 residues. The CDR3, as DNA: TGCAGTGGCCCCTTACCTTCTAACTATGGCTACACCTTC. Its protein is CSGPLPSNYGYTF.

V gene TRBV5-1 combines with J gene TRBJ2-1; TRBD1 matches 8 bases. The germline CDR1 and CDR2 sequences are SGHRS and YFSETQ. This CDR3 comprises 15 residues. The junction had 10 bases not matched to a gene; V was cut back by 7 bases and J by 4 bases. The CDR3 DNA reads TGCGCCAGCGAACAGGCCGGGACAGGTTACAATGAGCAGTTCTTC. It translates to CASEQAGTGYNEQFF.

Ten or more counts support this clonotype. The rearrangement joins TRBV27 to TRBJ1-5; D is unresolved. Germline V gene sequence: CDR1 MNHEY, CDR2 SMNVEV (reference sequence). The CDR3 is 16 residues long. The V gene lost 8 bases and the J gene lost 0 bases, with 17 bases spanning the gap. DNA for the CDR3: TGTGCCAGCCGCAAGGGCAGAAGCTATAGCAATCAGCCCCAGCATTTT. As protein: CASRKGRSYSNQPQHF.

This clonotype was seen ten or more times. The genes are TRBV20-1 and TRBJ1-5; D unresolved. Looked up from germline, CDR1 is DFQATT and CDR2 is SNEGSKA (reference sequence). The CDR3 consists of 14 residues. The V gene lost 5 bases and the J gene lost 0 bases, with 11 bases spanning the gap. CDR3 bases: TGCAGTGCTCAGTCCCAGTATAGCAATCAGCCCCAGCATTTT. Translating it yields CSAQSQYSNQPQHF.